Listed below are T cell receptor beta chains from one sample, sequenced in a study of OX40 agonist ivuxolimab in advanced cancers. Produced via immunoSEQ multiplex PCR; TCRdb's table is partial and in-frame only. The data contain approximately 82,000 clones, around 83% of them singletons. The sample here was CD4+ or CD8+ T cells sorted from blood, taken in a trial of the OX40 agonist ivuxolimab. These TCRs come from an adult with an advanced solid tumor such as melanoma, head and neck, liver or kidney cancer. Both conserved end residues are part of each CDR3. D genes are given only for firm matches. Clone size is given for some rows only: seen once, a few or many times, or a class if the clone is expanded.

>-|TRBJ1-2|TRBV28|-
TGTGCCAGCAGTTTTGAACGGCTTACAGCCGCCCCTAACTATGGCTACACCTTC
CASSFERLTAAPNYGYTF
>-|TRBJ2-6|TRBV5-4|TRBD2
TGTGCCAGCAGCTTGGTGCGGGGGTCTGGGGCCAACGTCCTGACTTTC
CASSLVRGSGANVLTF
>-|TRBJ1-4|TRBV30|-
TGTGCCTGGAGTGTAAGGGGCATGGCGTTTGAAAAACTGTTTTTT
CAWSVRGMAFEKLFF
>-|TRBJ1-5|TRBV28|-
TGTGCCAGCAGTTTAGGGGGATATAGCAATCAGCCCCAGCATTTT
CASSLGGYSNQPQHF
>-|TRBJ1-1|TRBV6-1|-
TGTGCCAGCAGTGGGGGGGGGCCCGGTGAAGCTTTCTTT
CASSGGGPGEAFF
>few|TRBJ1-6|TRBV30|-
TGTGCCTGGAGTGTCGAGGGTGTTTTAGTCCACTTT
CAWSVEGVLVHF
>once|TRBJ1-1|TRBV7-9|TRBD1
TGTGCCAGCAGCAACGACAGGGTTTGGGCCGGAGCTTTCTTT
CASSNDRVWAGAFF
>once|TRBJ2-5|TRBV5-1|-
TGCGCCAGCAGCTTGGAGGGGACTGGAAGGGAGACCCAGTACTTC
CASSLEGTGRETQYF
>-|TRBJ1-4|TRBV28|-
TGTGCCAGCAGGGTGAAGGGGCTTGGGAAACTGTTTTTT
CASRVKGLGKLFF
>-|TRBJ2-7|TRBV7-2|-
TGTGCCAGCACCCAAGGGGGAAGCTACTACGAGCAGTACTTC
CASTQGGSYYEQYF
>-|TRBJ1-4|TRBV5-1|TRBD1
TGCGCCAGCAGCGTAGCCGGGACAGAGAATGAAAAACTGTTTTTT
CASSVAGTENEKLFF
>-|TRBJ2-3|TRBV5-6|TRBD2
TGTGCCAGCAGCTTGGGTACCCGGGGGGGAGATACGCAGTATTTT
CASSLGTRGGDTQYF
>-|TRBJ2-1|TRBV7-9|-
TGTGCCAGCAGCTTATCTGCGGGTGAGCAGTTCTTC
CASSLSAGEQFF
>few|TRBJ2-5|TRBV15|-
TGTGCCACCAGCAGAGTACTTAGTGAAGAGACCCAGTACTTC
CATSRVLSEETQYF
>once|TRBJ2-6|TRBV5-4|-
TGTGCCAGCAGCTTGGGTTGGGGGACTGGGGCCAACGTCCTGACTTTC
CASSLGWGTGANVLTF
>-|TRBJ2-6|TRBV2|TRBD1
TGTGCCAGCAGTGAGACAGGGGGCTCTGGGGCCAACGTCCTGACTTTC
CASSETGGSGANVLTF
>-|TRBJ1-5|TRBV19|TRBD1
TGTGCCAGTAGTTCGGGGACAGGGGATTCGGGGCCCCAGCATTTT
CASSSGTGDSGPQHF
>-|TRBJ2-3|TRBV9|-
TGTGCCAGCAGCGCAAGAGTAAGCACAGATACGCAGTATTTT
CASSARVSTDTQYF
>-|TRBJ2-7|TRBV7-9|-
TGTGCCAGCAGCTTAGGGCAGGGAGTGAACGAGCAGTACTTC
CASSLGQGVNEQYF
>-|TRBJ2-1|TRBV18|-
TGTGCCAGCTCACCAGTCGGGCAGGGGAGGAATGAGCAGTTCTTC
CASSPVGQGRNEQFF
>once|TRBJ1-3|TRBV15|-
TGTGCCACCAGCAGAGCGACTCTGGGCGAACCGGGAAACACCATATATTTT
CATSRATLGEPGNTIYF
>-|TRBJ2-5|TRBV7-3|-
TGTGCCAGCAGCCTAAATACGGGACAAAGGGGAGAGACCCAGTACTTC
CASSLNTGQRGETQYF
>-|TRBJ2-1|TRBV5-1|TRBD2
TGCGCCAGCAGCGGAGAAGCGGGGGCCCACAATGAGCAGTTCTTC
CASSGEAGAHNEQFF
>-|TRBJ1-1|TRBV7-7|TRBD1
TGTGCCAGCATCGGACAGGGGGTGTGCTTGAACACTGAAGCTTTCTTT
CASIGQGVCLNTEAFF
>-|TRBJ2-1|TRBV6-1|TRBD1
TGTGCCAGCAGTGAAATCTGGGGACAGGGGGCTTGGAATGAGCAGTTCTTC
CASSEIWGQGAWNEQFF
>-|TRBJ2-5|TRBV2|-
TGTGCCAGCAGGAAGGAGGAGACCCAGTACTTC
CASRKEETQYF
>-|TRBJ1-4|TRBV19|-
TGTGCCAGTAGTTCGGACCGTCAGATGGGAAAACTGTTTTTT
CASSSDRQMGKLFF
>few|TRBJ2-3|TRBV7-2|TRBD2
TGTGCCAGCAGCCGAGCGGGGGGGCTGACAGATACGCAGTATTTT
CASSRAGGLTDTQYF
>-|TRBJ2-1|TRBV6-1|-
TGTGCCAGCAGGCCCGACAGGGAGGGCTACAATGAGCAGTTCTTC
CASRPDREGYNEQFF
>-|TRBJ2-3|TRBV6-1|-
TGTGCCAGCAGTGAAGGGGGCCATTCGGGGGTGCAGTATTTT
CASSEGGHSGVQYF
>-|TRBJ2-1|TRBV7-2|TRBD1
TGTGCCAGCAGCTTAGTGCCGACAGGGTGGGGCCACAATGAGCAGTTCTTC
CASSLVPTGWGHNEQFF
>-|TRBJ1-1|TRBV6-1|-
TGTGCCAGCGCACCGCTGAACACTGAAGCTTTCTTT
CASAPLNTEAFF
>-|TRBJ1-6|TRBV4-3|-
TGCGCCAGCAGCCAAGTTCCGGACATGACTTCACCCCTCCACTTT
CASSQVPDMTSPLHF
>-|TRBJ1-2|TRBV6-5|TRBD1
TGTGCCAGCAGGCCTACGGACAGGGGGCGAAGCTACACCTTC
CASRPTDRGRSYTF
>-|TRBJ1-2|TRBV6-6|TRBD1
TGTGCCAGCAGCCCCCAGGGGGGCTATGGCTACACCTTC
CASSPQGGYGYTF
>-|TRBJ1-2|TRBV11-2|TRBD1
TGTGCCAGCAGCCTCCCGACAGGGGCGTACAGAGGCTACACCTTC
CASSLPTGAYRGYTF
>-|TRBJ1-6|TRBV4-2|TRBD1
TGTGCCAGCAGCCAAGTACAGGGGGGAGGCTCACCCCTCCACTTT
CASSQVQGGGSPLHF
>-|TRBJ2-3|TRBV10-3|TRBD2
TGTGCCATCAGTGAGGCTAGCGGAGGCACAGATACGCAGTATTTT
CAISEASGGTDTQYF
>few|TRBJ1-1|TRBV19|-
TGTGCCAGTAGTATAGACCCTTTTCGTCTAAGGACCGACACTGAAGCTTTCTTT
CASSIDPFRLRTDTEAFF
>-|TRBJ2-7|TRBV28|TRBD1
TGTGCCAGCAGTCCCTCGACAGGGCTCTCGTCCGAGCAGTACTTC
CASSPSTGLSSEQYF
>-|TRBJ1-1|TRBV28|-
TGTGCCAGCAGCACCCCGGGGGACCCGGCTGAAGCTTTCTTT
CASSTPGDPAEAFF
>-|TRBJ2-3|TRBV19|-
TGTGCCAGTACCCCGTTTGAGGGCACAGATACGCAGTATTTT
CASTPFEGTDTQYF
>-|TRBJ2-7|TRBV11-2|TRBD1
TGTGCCAGCACCTATGGGGACAGGGCCACCTACGAGCAGTACTTC
CASTYGDRATYEQYF
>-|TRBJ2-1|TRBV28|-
TGTGCCAGCAGTTTACAAGCCCCCACGGGGATTGAGCAGTTCTTC
CASSLQAPTGIEQFF